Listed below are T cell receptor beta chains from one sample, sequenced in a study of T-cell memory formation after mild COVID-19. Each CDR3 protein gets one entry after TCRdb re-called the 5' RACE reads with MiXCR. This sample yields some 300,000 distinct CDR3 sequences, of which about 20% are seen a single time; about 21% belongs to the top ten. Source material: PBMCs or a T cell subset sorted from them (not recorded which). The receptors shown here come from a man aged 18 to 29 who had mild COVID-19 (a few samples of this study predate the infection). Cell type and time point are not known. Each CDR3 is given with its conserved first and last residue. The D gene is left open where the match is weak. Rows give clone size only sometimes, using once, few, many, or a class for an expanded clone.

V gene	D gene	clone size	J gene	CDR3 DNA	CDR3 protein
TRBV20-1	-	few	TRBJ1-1	TGCAGTGCTAGAGATGTAGACACTGAAGCTTTCTTT	CSARDVDTEAFF
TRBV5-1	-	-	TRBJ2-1	TGCGCCAGCAGCCTCCAGCGGAACAATGAGCAGTTCTTC	CASSLQRNNEQFF
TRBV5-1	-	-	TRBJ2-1	TGCGCCAGCAGCTTTGACAGTTGGATCAACAATGAGCAGTTCTTC	CASSFDSWINNEQFF
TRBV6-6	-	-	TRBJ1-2	TGTGCCAGCAGCCCAAACGCAGACTATGGCTACACCTTC	CASSPNADYGYTF
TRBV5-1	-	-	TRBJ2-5	TGCGCCAGCAGCCCCAATCGGGGTGTACAAGAGACCCAGTACTTC	CASSPNRGVQETQYF
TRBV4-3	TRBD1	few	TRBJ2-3	TGCGCCAGCAGCCAGAACCGACAGGGGGGGGCAGATACGCAGTATTTT	CASSQNRQGGADTQYF
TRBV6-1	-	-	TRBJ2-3	TGTGCCAGCAGTGGATGGGACAATACAGATACGCAGTATTTT	CASSGWDNTDTQYF
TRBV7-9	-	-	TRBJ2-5	TGTGCCAGCAGCCCCCGGGACCGAACCCAAGAGACCCAGTACTTC	CASSPRDRTQETQYF
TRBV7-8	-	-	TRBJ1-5	TGTGCCAGCACCCTAGGGGTTGTGGGGATTAATCAGCCCCAGCATTTT	CASTLGVVGINQPQHF
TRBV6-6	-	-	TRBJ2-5	TGTGCCAGCAATCTGTGGGGTTCGGAGACCCAGTACTTC	CASNLWGSETQYF
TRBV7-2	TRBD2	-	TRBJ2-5	TGTGCCAGCAACCCGACTAGCGGGGGGGCCAGGGAGACCCAGTACTTC	CASNPTSGGARETQYF
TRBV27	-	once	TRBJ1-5	TGTGCCAGCAGTTTATCGGGGGGGAACGCCGGCAATCAGCCCCAGCATTTT	CASSLSGGNAGNQPQHF
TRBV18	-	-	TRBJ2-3	TGTGCCAGCTCACCAACCCAACGGACAGATACGCAGTATTTT	CASSPTQRTDTQYF
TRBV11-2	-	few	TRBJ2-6	TGTGCCGGCCGGCGGACAGGCCGGGGGAACTGGGCCAACGTCCTGACTTTC	CAGRRTGRGNWANVLTF
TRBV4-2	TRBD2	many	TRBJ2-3	TGTGCCAGCAGCCCCGCGACTAGCGGGGGGGCAGATACGCAGTATTTT	CASSPATSGGADTQYF
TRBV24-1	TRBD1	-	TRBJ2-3	TGTGCCACCAGACAGGGGGCGTGGGATACGCAGTATTTT	CATRQGAWDTQYF
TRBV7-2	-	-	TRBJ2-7	TGTGCCAGCAGCTTCTCCGGGACACTATCCTACGAGCAGTACTTC	CASSFSGTLSYEQYF
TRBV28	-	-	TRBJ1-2	TGTGCCAGCAGTTTAAATGGAGAGGTTTTCTACACCTTC	CASSLNGEVFYTF
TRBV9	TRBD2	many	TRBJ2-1	TGTGCCAGCACCCTCGGGGGGGACTTAACCAATGAGCAGTTCTTC	CASTLGGDLTNEQFF
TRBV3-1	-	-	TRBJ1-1	TGTGCCAGCAGCCAAGGACACATGAACACTGAAGCTTTCTTT	CASSQGHMNTEAFF
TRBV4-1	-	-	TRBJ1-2	TGCGCCAGCAGCCGAGAAACAGTTTTCTATGGCTACACCTTC	CASSRETVFYGYTF
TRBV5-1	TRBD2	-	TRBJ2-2	TGCGCCAGCAGCCCAAAACTAGCGGGGGGGCCGAACACCGGGGAGCTGTTTTTT	CASSPKLAGGPNTGELFF
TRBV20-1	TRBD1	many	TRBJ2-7	TGCAGTGCCGGGACAGGGTCCTACGAGCAGTACTTC	CSAGTGSYEQYF
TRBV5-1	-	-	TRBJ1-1	TGCGCCAGCTCTCCCCTAGGAGACACTGAAGCTTTCTTT	CASSPLGDTEAFF
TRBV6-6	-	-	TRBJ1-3	TGTGCCAGCAGTTACAGGACTGGAAACTCTGGAAACACCATATATTTT	CASSYRTGNSGNTIYF
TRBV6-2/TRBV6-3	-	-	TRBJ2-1	TGTGCCAGCAGTTATACAGGGCCCTACAATGAGCAGTTCTTC	CASSYTGPYNEQFF
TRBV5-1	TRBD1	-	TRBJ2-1	TGCGCCAGCAGCTTATCGGGACAGGGTATCAAAGGTGAGCAGTTCTTC	CASSLSGQGIKGEQFF